One and the same sample provided the 23 T cell receptor beta chains below, sequenced in a study of T-cell memory formation after mild COVID-19. A single record per CDR3 protein comes from TCRdb applying MiXCR to the 5' RACE reads. Here the sample spans roughly 320,000 distinct CDR3 sequences, under 30% being singletons. Sequenced input: PBMCs or a T cell subset sorted from them (not recorded which). These TCRs come from an adult woman who had mild COVID-19 (a few samples of this study predate the infection). Cell type and time point are not known.

This chain uses TRBV24-1 with TRBJ2-1; possible D gene TRBD1, 6 bases. Trimming cost V 10 bases and J 6 bases, with 15 bases left between them. Germline V gives CDR1 KGHDR, CDR2 SFDVKD. The CDR3 is made up of 13 amino acids. The CDR3 region is CATSRGLLNEQFF. The CDR3 DNA reads TGTGCCACTAGCAGGGGTCTTCTCAATGAGCAGTTCTTC.

The rearrangement joins TRBV7-2 to TRBJ2-1, with 11 positions matching TRBD2. Germline lookup yields CDR1 SGHTA and CDR2 FQGNSA. The CDR3 totals 14 residues. The V and J ends lost 5 bases and 9 bases, in that order; junction bases with no gene match: 6. CDR3 bases: TGTGCCAGCAGCCCCGGACTAGCGGGTTCTGAGCAGTTCTTC. This codes for CASSPGLAGSEQFF.

The chain recombines TRBV30 with TRBJ1-3; 7 positions match TRBD1. With V trimmed by 4 bases and J by 0 bases, 3 bases remained unmatched. Germline V CDR1 and CDR2: GTSNPN, SVGIG (reference sequence). This CDR3 has 14 amino acids. The CDR3 DNA sequence: TGTGCCTGGAACAGGGGATCCTCTGGAAACACCATATATTTT. This gives the protein CAWNRGSSGNTIYF. Full variable domain (remainder filled in from reference TRBV30 and TRBJ1-3): SQTIHQWPATLVQPVGSPLSLECTVEGTSNPNLYWYRQAAGRGLQLLFYSVGIGQISSEVPQNLSASRPQDRQFILSSKKLLLSDSGFYLCAWNRGSSGNTIYFGEGSWLTVV.

V gene TRBV5-1 combines with J gene TRBJ2-5; the D is unclear. Trimming took off 7 bases at V and 4 bases at J, with 17 bases between the two ends. The CDR3 runs to 14 residues. The germline V gene has CDR1 SGHRS and CDR2 YFSETQ. The chain's CDR3 is CASSKSGVGETQYF. In DNA form, the CDR3 reads TGCGCCAGCTCCAAATCTGGGGTAGGAGAGACCCAGTACTTC.

This clonotype showed up just a few times. The chain employs TRBV12-3 or TRBV12-4 and TRBJ2-7; D possibly corresponds to TRBD1 (5 bases). This CDR3 spans 11 amino acids. V shed 4 bases and J shed 6 bases, with 7 bases lying between them. CDR3 nucleotides: TGTGCCAGCAGTTCAGGGTCCGAGCAGTACTTC. Its translation is CASSSGSEQYF.

In this sample, this clonotype turned up once. The chain has TRBV7-9 and TRBJ1-4, with 8 nucleotides matching TRBD1. J gave up 7 bases and V 5 bases, and 12 bases lay outside the gene matches. CDR1 and CDR2 (germline): SEHNR, FQNEAQ (reference sequence). The CDR3 is 16 residues long. Here the CDR3 DNA reads TGTGCCAGCAGCCTCCCGACAGGGGACCTACTTGAAAAACTGTTTTTT. This encodes CASSLPTGDLLEKLFF.

V usage is TRBV12-3 or TRBV12-4 and J usage is TRBJ2-1; D call uncertain. V was trimmed by 3 bases and J by 8 bases, leaving 14 bases between them. The CDR3 loop spans 14 amino acids. CDR3 protein: CASSLRLVSDEQFF. The CDR3 DNA is TGTGCCAGCAGTTTGCGTCTAGTATCAGATGAGCAGTTCTTC.

The chain couples TRBV12-3 or TRBV12-4 to TRBJ1-2; 10 bases align to TRBD1. V gave up 2 bases and J gave up 6 bases; unmatched junction bases: 12. The CDR3 spans 17 residues. The CDR3 is CASSLRTGGAVVNGYTF. The DNA of the CDR3 is TGTGCCAGCAGTTTAAGGACAGGGGGAGCAGTAGTTAATGGCTACACCTTC.

The rearrangement links TRBV15 to TRBJ2-2, with 7 bases that match TRBD2. The CDR3 length is 15 residues. With 5 bases clipped from V and 0 bases from J, the junction kept 3 bases outside the gene matches. Per the germline V gene, CDR1 is LNHNV and CDR2 is YYDKDF (reference sequence). CDR3 sequence: CATSWSGTNTGELFF. The CDR3 coding sequence is TGTGCCACCAGCTGGAGCGGGACGAACACCGGGGAGCTGTTTTTT. Full variable domain (missing parts from reference TRBV15 and TRBJ2-2): DAMVIQNPRYQVTQFGKPVTLSCSQTLNHNVMYWYQQKSSQAPKLLFHYYDKDFNNEADTPDNFQSRRPNTSFCFLDIRSPGLGDTAMYLCATSWSGTNTGELFFGEGSRLTVL.

This clonotype was picked up a small number of times. The chain carries TRBV20-1 and TRBJ2-3, with TRBD1 matching over 10 bases. The CDR3 is 15 residues long. V gave up 6 bases and J gave up 4 bases; unmatched junction bases: 10. The V gene's germline CDR1 is DFQATT and CDR2 SNEGSKA (reference sequence). Here the CDR3 reads CSAVPRDRGADTQYF. CDR3 bases: TGCAGTGCCGTCCCACGGGACAGGGGTGCAGATACGCAGTATTTT.

This clonotype was seen only a few times. The rearrangement uses TRBV28 and TRBJ2-7, with D possibly being TRBD1 or TRBD2 (7 bases each). V was pared by 6 bases and J by 2 bases, with 20 bases between. Germline-derived CDR1 and CDR2 are MDHEN and SYDVKM. The CDR3 loop spans 16 amino acids. This CDR3 reads CASSPRGGVAPYEQYF. The CDR3 coding sequence is TGTGCCAGCAGCCCCAGGGGGGGTGTGGCCCCCTACGAGCAGTACTTC.

In this sample, this clonotype turned up a few times. The V and J genes are TRBV4-3 and TRBJ2-3, with a tentative D call TRBD2 (6 bases). CDR3 length: 15 residues. Germline V CDR1 and CDR2: LGHNA, YSLEER. V was pared by 2 bases and J by 5 bases, with 14 bases between. The CDR3 coding sequence is TGCGCCAGCAGCCAACTTGTTGGGAGGCGAGATACGCAGTATTTT. It is translated as CASSQLVGRRDTQYF.

The chain recombines TRBV11-2 with TRBJ2-1; 9 bases are shared with TRBD2. The CDR3 loop spans 15 amino acids. The trim removed 5 bases at V and 3 bases at J, leaving 5 bases unmatched. Germline V gives CDR1 SGHAT, CDR2 FQNNGV. The chain's CDR3 is CASSASGTNYNEQFF. The DNA of the CDR3 is TGTGCCAGCAGCGCTAGCGGGACGAACTACAATGAGCAGTTCTTC.

This clonotype was picked up a small number of times. The chain links TRBV7-9 to TRBJ2-3; TRBD2 agrees at 8 bases. V lost 10 bases, J lost 2 bases, and 8 bases stayed unmatched. CDR1 and CDR2 from the germline V gene are SEHNR and FQNEAQ (reference sequence). The CDR3 is made up of 14 amino acids. The CDR3 sequence: CATRLAYNTDTQYF. CDR3 sequence (DNA): TGTGCCACACGACTAGCGTATAACACAGATACGCAGTATTTT.

The chain recombines TRBV6-1 with TRBJ2-7, with 7 positions matching TRBD2. CDR1 and CDR2 from the germline V gene are MNHNS and SASEGT. The CDR3 runs to 15 residues. The ends lost 6 bases at V and 5 bases at J; junction bases unmatched: 13. The CDR3 region is CASSGLGRGGNEQYF. CDR3 bases: TGTGCCAGCAGCGGCCTTGGACGGGGAGGGAACGAGCAGTACTTC.

The rearrangement joins TRBV7-2 to TRBJ2-2; 10 nucleotides line up with TRBD2. Germline assignment: CDR1 SGHTA and CDR2 FQGNSA. Unmatched junction bases numbered 9, after V lost 3 bases and J lost 5 bases. This CDR3 spans 17 amino acids. The DNA of the CDR3 is TGTGCCAGCAGCTTGGGGGTAGCGGGAGGACGGACCGGGGAGCTGTTTTTT. Encoded protein: CASSLGVAGGRTGELFF.

In this sample, this clonotype turned up a few times. The chain is built from TRBV29-1 and TRBJ2-1; TRBD2 matches 8 bases. The V gene end was trimmed by 3 bases and the J gene end by 3 bases; junction bases not matched to a gene: 4. CDR1 SQVTM and CDR2 ANQGSEA come from the germline V gene. This CDR3 is built from 14 residues. CDR3 in amino acids: CSVDESGSYNEQFF. The CDR3 nucleotides read TGCAGCGTTGATGAAAGCGGGAGCTACAATGAGCAGTTCTTC.

The chain links TRBV18 to TRBJ2-5; D remains unclear. V lost 1 base and J lost 2, with 8 bases in between. Germline CDR1 KGHSH, CDR2 LQKENI. The CDR3 runs to 14 residues. The chain's CDR3 is CASSPRRNQETQYF. The CDR3, as DNA: TGTGCCAGCTCACCACGGCGGAATCAAGAGACCCAGTACTTC.

The V and J genes are TRBV7-6 and TRBJ2-1; no definite D call. The CDR3 is made up of 18 amino acids. V was cut by 4 bases and J by 7 bases, with 26 bases left in between. CDR1 and CDR2 from the germline V gene are SGHVS and FNYEAQ. The CDR3 spells CASSWLPAPSLGENEQFF. In DNA form, the CDR3 reads TGTGCCAGCAGCTGGCTTCCCGCCCCCAGCCTAGGAGAGAATGAGCAGTTCTTC.

The chain couples TRBV11-2 to TRBJ2-3; D may be TRBD2 (5 bases). The germline CDR1 and CDR2 sequences are SGHAT and FQNNGV. Deletions cut 0 bases from V and 14 bases from J, with 12 bases between. This CDR3 has 12 residues. The CDR3 bases are TGTGCCAGCAGCTTAGATGAGGGCCCTCCGTATTTT. Translation gives CASSLDEGPPYF.

The rearrangement links TRBV12-3 or TRBV12-4 to TRBJ2-7, with D tentatively TRBD1 (6 bases). V was clipped by 6 bases and J by 0 bases, with 18 bases between them. This CDR3 contains 16 residues. CDR3 sequence: CASSRGGRSSSYEQYF. CDR3 nucleotide sequence: TGTGCCAGCAGCCGAGGGGGACGGTCGTCCTCCTACGAGCAGTACTTC.

The sample holds many counts of this clonotype. DNA for the CDR3: TGTGCCAGCAGCCTTGAGCTAGGGACTATCTACAATGAGCAGTTCTTC. Amino acids: CASSLELGTIYNEQFF. The V and J genes are TRBV14 and TRBJ2-1; 7 bases match TRBD2. This CDR3 contains 16 residues. The V segment lost 4 bases and the J segment 3 bases; nucleotides outside the gene matches: 9. CDR1 SGHDN and CDR2 FVKESK come from the germline V gene.

This clonotype was seen only a few times. The rearrangement joins TRBV20-1 to TRBJ1-6; no clear D gene. This CDR3 comprises 14 residues. Trimming removed 0 bases at V and 13 bases at J, with 16 bases between. The germline gives CDR1 DFQATT, CDR2 SNEGSKA (reference sequence). In DNA form, the CDR3 reads TGCAGTGCTAGAGATGGGCGAGATCTTCCCCCCCTCCACTTT. Translation gives CSARDGRDLPPLHF.